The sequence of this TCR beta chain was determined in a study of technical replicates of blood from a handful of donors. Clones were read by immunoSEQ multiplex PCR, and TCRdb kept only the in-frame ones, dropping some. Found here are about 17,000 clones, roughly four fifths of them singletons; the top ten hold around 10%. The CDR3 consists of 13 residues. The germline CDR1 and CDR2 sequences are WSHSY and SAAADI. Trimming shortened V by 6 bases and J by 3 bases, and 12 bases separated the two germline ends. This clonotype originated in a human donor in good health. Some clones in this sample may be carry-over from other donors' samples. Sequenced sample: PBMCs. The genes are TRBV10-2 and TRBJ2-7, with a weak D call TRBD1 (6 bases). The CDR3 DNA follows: TGCGCCAGCAGGGACAGCGGAAGCTACGAGCAGTACTTC. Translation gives CASRDSGSYEQYF.